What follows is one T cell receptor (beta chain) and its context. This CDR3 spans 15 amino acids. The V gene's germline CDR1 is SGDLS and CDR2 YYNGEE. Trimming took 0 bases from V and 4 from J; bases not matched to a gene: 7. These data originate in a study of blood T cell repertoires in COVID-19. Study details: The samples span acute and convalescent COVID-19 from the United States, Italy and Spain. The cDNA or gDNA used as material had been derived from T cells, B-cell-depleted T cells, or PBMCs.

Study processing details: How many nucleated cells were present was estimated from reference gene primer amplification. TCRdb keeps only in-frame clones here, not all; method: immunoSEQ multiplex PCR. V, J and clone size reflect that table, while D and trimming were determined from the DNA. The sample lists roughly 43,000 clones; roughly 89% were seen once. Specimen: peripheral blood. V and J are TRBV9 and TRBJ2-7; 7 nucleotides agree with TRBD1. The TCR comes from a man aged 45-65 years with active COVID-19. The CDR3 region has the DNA TGTGCCAGCAGCGTAGGGCAGGGGGTAGCGTACGAGCAGTACTTC. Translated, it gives CASSVGQGVAYEQYF.